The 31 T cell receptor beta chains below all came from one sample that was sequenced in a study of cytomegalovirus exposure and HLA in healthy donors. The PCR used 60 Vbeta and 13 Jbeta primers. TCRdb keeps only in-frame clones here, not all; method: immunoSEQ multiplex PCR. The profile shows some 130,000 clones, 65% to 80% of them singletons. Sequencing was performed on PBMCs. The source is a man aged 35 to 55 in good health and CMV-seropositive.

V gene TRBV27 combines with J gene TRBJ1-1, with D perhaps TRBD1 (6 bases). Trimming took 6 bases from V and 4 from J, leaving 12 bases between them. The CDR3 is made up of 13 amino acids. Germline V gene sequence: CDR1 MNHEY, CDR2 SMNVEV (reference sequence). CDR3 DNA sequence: TGTGCCAGCAGGAGATCGACAGGCACTGAAGCTTTCTTT. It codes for CASRRSTGTEAFF.

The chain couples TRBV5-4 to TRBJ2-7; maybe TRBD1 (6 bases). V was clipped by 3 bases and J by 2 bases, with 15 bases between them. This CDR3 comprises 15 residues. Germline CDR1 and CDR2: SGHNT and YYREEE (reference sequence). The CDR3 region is CASSSDRRSTYEQYF. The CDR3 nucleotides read TGTGCCAGCAGCTCAGACAGGAGATCAACCTACGAGCAGTACTTC.

The CDR3 DNA reads TGTGCCAGCAGCTTGGCCTTAGGAGGGTCGGAGACCCAGTACTTC. This gives the protein CASSLALGGSETQYF. V and J are TRBV5-4 and TRBJ2-5, with D possibly being TRBD2 (6 bases). There are 15 residues in the CDR3. Looked up from germline, CDR1 is SGHNT and CDR2 is YYREEE (reference sequence). Trimming pared 0 bases from V and 5 bases from J, leaving 14 bases between.

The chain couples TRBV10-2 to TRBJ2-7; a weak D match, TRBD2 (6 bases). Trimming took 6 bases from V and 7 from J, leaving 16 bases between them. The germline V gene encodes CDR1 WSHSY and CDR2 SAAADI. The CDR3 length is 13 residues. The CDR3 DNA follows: TGCGCCAGCAGCCGGTCCCCGGCGGGAGAGCAGTACTTC. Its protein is CASSRSPAGEQYF.

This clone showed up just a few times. CDR3: CASSRSLAGVGTQYF. DNA of the CDR3: TGTGCCAGCAGCCGTTCTCTAGCGGGAGTTGGGACCCAGTACTTC. The chain is built from TRBV7-9 and TRBJ2-5; 10 nucleotides match TRBD2. J gave up 7 bases and V 5 bases, and 10 bases lay outside the gene matches. CDR1 is SEHNR and CDR2 is FQNEAQ in the germline V gene (reference sequence). There are 15 residues in the CDR3.

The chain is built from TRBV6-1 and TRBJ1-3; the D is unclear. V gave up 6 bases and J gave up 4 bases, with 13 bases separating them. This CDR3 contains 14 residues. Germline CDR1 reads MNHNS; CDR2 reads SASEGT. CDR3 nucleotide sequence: TGTGCCAGCAGCCCCTACCCCCCGGGAAACACCATATATTTT. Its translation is CASSPYPPGNTIYF.

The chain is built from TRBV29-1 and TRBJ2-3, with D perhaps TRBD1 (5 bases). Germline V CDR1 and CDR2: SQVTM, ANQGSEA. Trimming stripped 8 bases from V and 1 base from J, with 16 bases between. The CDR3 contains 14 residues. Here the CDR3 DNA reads TGCAGCATGTGTCGACAGTCGCGCACAGATACGCAGTATTTT. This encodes CSMCRQSRTDTQYF.

The CDR3 is CASSERGLPPLHF. The CDR3 DNA follows: TGTGCCAGCAGTGAAAGAGGGTTACCACCCCTCCACTTT. The rearrangement uses TRBV2 and TRBJ1-6, with unresolved D. The V end was cut by 2 bases, the J end by 11 bases, with 10 bases between. The CDR3 is made up of 13 amino acids. Germline CDR1 SNHLY, CDR2 FYNNEI.

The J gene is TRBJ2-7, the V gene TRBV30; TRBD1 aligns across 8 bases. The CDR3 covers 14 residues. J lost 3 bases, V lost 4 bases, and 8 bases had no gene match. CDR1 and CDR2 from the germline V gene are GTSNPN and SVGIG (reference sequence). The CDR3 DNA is TGTGCCTGGAACCCCGACAGGGGCGTCTACGAGCAGTACTTC. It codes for CAWNPDRGVYEQYF.

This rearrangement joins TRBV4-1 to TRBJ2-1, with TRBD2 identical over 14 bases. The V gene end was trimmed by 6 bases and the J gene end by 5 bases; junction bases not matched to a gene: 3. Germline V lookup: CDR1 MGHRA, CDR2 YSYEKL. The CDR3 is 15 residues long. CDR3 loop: CASRRGLAGDNEQFF. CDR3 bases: TGCGCCAGCAGACGGGGACTAGCGGGAGACAATGAGCAGTTCTTC.

CDR3 in amino acids: CASSEGYSFYGYTF. The CDR3 coding sequence is TGTGCCAGCAGTGAAGGGTACAGTTTCTATGGCTACACCTTC. The chain uses TRBV6-1 and TRBJ1-2; no clear D. The CDR3 loop spans 14 amino acids. With 1 base removed from V and 4 bases from J, the gap between germline ends came to 10 bases. Germline V lookup: CDR1 MNHNS, CDR2 SASEGT.

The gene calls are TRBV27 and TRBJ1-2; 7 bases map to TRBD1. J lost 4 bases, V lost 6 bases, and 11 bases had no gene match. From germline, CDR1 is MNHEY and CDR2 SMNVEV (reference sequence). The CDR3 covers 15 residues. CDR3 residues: CASSLQGTTFYGYTF. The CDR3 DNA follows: TGTGCCAGCAGCCTACAGGGGACAACCTTCTATGGCTACACCTTC.

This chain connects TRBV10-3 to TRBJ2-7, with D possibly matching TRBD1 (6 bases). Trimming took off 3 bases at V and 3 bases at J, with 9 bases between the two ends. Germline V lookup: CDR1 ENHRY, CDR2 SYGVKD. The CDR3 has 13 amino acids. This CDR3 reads CAISDGDNYEQYF. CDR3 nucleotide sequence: TGTGCCATCAGTGATGGGGACAACTACGAGCAGTACTTC.

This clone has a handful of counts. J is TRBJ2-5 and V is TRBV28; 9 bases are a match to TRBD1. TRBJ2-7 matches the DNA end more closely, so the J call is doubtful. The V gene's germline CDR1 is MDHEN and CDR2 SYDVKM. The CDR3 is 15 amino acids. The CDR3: CASSLPGQGAYEQYF. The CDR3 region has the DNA TGTGCCAGCAGTTTACCGGGACAGGGCGCCTACGAGCAGTACTTC.

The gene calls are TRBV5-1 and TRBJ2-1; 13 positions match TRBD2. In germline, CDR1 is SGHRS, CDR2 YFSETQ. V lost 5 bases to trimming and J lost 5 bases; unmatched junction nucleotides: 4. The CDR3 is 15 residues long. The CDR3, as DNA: TGCGCCAGCAGTACGGGGACTAGCGGGAACAATGAGCAGTTCTTC. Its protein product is CASSTGTSGNNEQFF. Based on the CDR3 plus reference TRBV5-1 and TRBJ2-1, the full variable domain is KAGVTQTPRYLIKTRGQQVTLSCSPISGHRSVSWYQQTPGQGLQFLFEYFSETQRNKGNFPGRFSGRQFSNSRSEMNVSTLELGDSALYLCASSTGTSGNNEQFFGPGTRLTVL.

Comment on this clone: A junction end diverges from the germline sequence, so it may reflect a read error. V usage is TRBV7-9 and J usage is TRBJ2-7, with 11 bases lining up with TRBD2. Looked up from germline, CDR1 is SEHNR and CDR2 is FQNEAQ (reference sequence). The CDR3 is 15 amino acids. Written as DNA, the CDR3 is TGTTCCAGCAGCACCCGGCTAGCGGGAGGCTTGGAGCAGTACTTC. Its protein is CSSSTRLAGGLEQYF.

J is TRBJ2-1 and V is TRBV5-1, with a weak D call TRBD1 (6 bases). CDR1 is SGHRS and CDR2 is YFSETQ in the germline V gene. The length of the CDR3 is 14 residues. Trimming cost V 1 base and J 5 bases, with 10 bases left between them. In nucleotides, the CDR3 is TGCGCCAGCAGCTTGAGGACAGATAACAATGAGCAGTTCTTC. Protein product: CASSLRTDNNEQFF. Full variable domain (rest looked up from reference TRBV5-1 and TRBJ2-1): KAGVTQTPRYLIKTRGQQVTLSCSPISGHRSVSWYQQTPGQGLQFLFEYFSETQRNKGNFPGRFSGRQFSNSRSEMNVSTLELGDSALYLCASSLRTDNNEQFFGPGTRLTVL.

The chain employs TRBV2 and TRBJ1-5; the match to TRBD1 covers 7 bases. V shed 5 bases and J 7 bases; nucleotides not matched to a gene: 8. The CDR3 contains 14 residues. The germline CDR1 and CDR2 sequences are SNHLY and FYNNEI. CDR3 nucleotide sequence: TGTGCCAGCAGTTTTGACAGGGTCGGCCAGCCCCAGCATTTT. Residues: CASSFDRVGQPQHF.

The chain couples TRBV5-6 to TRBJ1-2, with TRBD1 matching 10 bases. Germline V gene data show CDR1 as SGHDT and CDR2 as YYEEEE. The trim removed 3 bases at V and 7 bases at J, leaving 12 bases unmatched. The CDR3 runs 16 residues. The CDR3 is CASSSENTGQGFGYTF. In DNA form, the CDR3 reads TGTGCCAGCAGCTCGGAGAATACGGGACAGGGGTTTGGCTACACCTTC.

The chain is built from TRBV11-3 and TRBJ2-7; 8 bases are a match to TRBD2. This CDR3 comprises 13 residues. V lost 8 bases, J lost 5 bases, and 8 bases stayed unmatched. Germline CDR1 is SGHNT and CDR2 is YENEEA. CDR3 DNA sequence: TGTGCCAGCTCGCCCGGGGGGGAACACGAGCAGTACTTC. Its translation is CASSPGGEHEQYF.

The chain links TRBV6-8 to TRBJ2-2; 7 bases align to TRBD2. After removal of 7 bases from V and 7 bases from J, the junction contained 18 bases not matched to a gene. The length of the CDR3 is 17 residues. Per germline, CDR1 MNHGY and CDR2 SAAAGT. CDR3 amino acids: CASNPPLSESGGGELFF. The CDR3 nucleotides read TGTGCCAGCAACCCCCCCCTAAGTGAGTCGGGGGGCGGGGAGCTGTTTTTT.

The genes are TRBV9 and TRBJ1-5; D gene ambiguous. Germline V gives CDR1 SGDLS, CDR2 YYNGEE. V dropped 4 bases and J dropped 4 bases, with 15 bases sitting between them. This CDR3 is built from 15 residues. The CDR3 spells CASSQEGLGNQPQHF. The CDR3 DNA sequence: TGTGCCAGCAGCCAAGAGGGCCTAGGAAATCAGCCCCAGCATTTT.

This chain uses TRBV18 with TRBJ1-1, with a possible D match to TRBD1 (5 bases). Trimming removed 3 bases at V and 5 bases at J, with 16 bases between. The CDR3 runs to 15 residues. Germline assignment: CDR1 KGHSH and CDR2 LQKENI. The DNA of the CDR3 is TGTGCCAGCTCACCCCTTTACGGGGGAAAGACTGAAGCTTTCTTT. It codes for CASSPLYGGKTEAFF.

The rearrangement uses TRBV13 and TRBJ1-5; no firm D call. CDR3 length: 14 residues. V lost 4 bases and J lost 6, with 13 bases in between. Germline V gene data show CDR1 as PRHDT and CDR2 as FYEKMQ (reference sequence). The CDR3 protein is CASSSSFEGQPQHF. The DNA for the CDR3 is TGTGCCAGCAGCTCCTCCTTCGAGGGTCAGCCCCAGCATTTT.

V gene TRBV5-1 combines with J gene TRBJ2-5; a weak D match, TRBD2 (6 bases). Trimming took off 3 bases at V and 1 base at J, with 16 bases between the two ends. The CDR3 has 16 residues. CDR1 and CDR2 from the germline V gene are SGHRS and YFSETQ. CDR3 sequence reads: CASSSVPLAPQETQYF. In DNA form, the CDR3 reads TGCGCCAGCAGCTCGGTCCCCCTAGCGCCCCAAGAGACCCAGTACTTC.

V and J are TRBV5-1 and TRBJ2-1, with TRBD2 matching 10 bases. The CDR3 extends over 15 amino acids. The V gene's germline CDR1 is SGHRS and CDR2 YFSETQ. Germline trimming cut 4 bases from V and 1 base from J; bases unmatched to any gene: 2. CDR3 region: CASSPLAGSYNEQFF. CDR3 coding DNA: TGCGCCAGCAGCCCACTAGCGGGATCCTACAATGAGCAGTTCTTC.

The DNA of the CDR3 is TGTGCCAGCAGTTTTGTAGCGGGAGGCGCTTACGAGCAGTACTTC. Translating gives CASSFVAGGAYEQYF. The chain couples TRBV27 to TRBJ2-7, with 10 bases fitting TRBD2. The CDR3 is made up of 15 amino acids. Germline V gene lookup returns CDR1 MNHEY and CDR2 SMNVEV (reference sequence). Unmatched junction bases numbered 6, after V lost 3 bases and J lost 4 bases.

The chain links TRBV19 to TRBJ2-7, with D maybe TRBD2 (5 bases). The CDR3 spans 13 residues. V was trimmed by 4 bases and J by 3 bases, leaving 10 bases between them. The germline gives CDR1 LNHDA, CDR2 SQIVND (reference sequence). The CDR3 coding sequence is TGTGCCAGTAGTAACCGGGGTAACTACGAGCAGTACTTC. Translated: CASSNRGNYEQYF.

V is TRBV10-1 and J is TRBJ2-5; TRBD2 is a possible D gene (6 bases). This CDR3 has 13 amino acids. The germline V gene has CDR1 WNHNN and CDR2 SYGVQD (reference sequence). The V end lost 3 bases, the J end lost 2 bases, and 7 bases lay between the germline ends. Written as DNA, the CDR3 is TGCGCCAGCAGTGACGGGGGACAAGAGACCCAGTACTTC. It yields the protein CASSDGGQETQYF.

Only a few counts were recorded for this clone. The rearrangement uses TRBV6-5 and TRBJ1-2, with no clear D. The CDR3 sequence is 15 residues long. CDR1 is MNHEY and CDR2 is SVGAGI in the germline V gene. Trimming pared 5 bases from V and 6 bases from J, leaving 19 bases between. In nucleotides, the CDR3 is TGTGCCAGCAGTCCCCGTGGAGCGACTAGGGATGGCTACACCTTC. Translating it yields CASSPRGATRDGYTF.

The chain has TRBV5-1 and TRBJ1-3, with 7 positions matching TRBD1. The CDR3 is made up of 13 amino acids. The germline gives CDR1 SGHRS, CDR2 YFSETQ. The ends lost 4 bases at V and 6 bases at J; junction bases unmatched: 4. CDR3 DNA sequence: TGCGCCAGCAGCGGGGGGACAGAAAACACCATATATTTT. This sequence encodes CASSGGTENTIYF.